This entry lists 19 T cell receptor beta chains sequenced from one sample in a study of blood T cell repertoires in COVID-19. The protocol was immunoSEQ multiplex PCR, while the TCRdb copy is restricted to in-frame clones and leaves out a portion. The data hold a few hundred thousand clones, with about 88% observed a single time. Sequenced: peripheral blood. Every receptor here comes from a man aged 70-80 years with acute or convalescent COVID-19.

The gene calls are TRBV5-4 and TRBJ1-1, with D possibly being TRBD1 (6 bases). The germline V gene has CDR1 SGHNT and CDR2 YYREEE (reference sequence). The CDR3 sequence is 15 residues long. The V and J ends lost 0 bases and 0 bases respectively, with 9 bases between them. The CDR3 loop reads CASSLEGEMNTEAFF. The CDR3 DNA reads as TGTGCCAGCAGCTTGGAGGGGGAAATGAACACTGAAGCTTTCTTT.

The CDR3 protein is CASPPRAGGIHEQYF. The CDR3 nucleotides are TGTGCCAGCCCACCACGAGCGGGAGGGATCCACGAGCAGTACTTC. The J gene is TRBJ2-7, the V gene TRBV28, with TRBD2 identical over 10 bases. Germline assignment: CDR1 MDHEN and CDR2 SYDVKM. This CDR3 region has 15 residues. V lost 8 bases and J lost 5; bases outside the gene matches: 12.

The chain combines TRBV10-2 with TRBJ1-5; D is unresolved. Deletions cut 3 bases from V and 2 bases from J, with 11 bases between. The CDR3 totals 15 residues. Germline CDR1 reads WSHSY; CDR2 reads SAAADI. The CDR3 protein is CASSDKREGNQPQHF. CDR3 DNA: TGCGCCAGCAGTGATAAAAGGGAGGGCAATCAGCCCCAGCATTTT.

The rearrangement links TRBV7-9 to TRBJ1-2; D is uncertain. Germline V gives CDR1 SEHNR, CDR2 FQNEAQ (reference sequence). There are 14 residues in the CDR3. The V and J ends lost 5 bases and 4 bases respectively, with 14 bases between them. The CDR3 DNA reads as TGTGCCAGCAGCATACCGTCGGGGTCCTATGGCTACACCTTC. As protein: CASSIPSGSYGYTF.

The chain couples TRBV10-2 to TRBJ2-1; 7 nucleotides match TRBD2. Germline V gene lookup returns CDR1 WSHSY and CDR2 SAAADI. The CDR3 loop spans 16 amino acids. The ends lost 0 bases at V and 8 bases at J; junction bases unmatched: 10. Here the CDR3 reads CASSESIGGREDEQFF. DNA for the CDR3: TGCGCCAGCAGTGAGTCAATCGGTGGGAGGGAGGATGAGCAGTTCTTC.

V gene TRBV7-2 combines with J gene TRBJ1-6, with D possibly TRBD1 on 6 matching bases. The germline V gene has CDR1 SGHTA and CDR2 FQGNSA. V was pared by 5 bases and J by 13 bases, with 15 bases between. The CDR3 is 13 residues long. The CDR3 here is CASSIRQDGPLHF. CDR3 coding DNA: TGTGCCAGCAGCATTAGACAGGATGGGCCCCTCCACTTT.

This chain joins TRBV28 and TRBJ2-7; 7 nucleotides line up with TRBD1. The ends lost 2 bases at V and 7 bases at J; junction bases unmatched: 8. CDR1 and CDR2 (germline): MDHEN, SYDVKM. The length of the CDR3 is 14 residues. In nucleotides, the CDR3 is TGTGCCAGCAGTTTACAGACAGGGAACAGGGAGCAGTACTTC. It encodes CASSLQTGNREQYF.

The chain links TRBV9 to TRBJ1-1; a possible D gene is TRBD1 (5 bases). The CDR3 totals 14 residues. V lost 0 bases and J lost 2, with 8 bases in between. CDR1 is SGDLS and CDR2 is YYNGEE in the germline V gene. CDR3 coding DNA: TGTGCCAGCAGCGTAGGTCAGGGAAACACTGAAGCTTTCTTT. Amino acid sequence: CASSVGQGNTEAFF.

The J gene is TRBJ1-2, the V gene TRBV19, with 9 bases matching TRBD1. Germline CDR1 is LNHDA and CDR2 is SQIVND (reference sequence). CDR3 length: 16 amino acids. The V gene end was trimmed by 3 bases and the J gene end by 6 bases; junction bases not matched to a gene: 11. The CDR3, as DNA: TGTGCCAGTAGTATGCGTCACGGGACAGGGTTCGATGGCTACACCTTC. This sequence encodes CASSMRHGTGFDGYTF.

The J gene is TRBJ1-3, the V gene TRBV20-1, with D maybe TRBD1 (6 bases). Per the germline V gene, CDR1 is DFQATT and CDR2 is SNEGSKA (reference sequence). V lost 3 bases and J 7 bases, leaving 13 bases between the germline ends. The CDR3 consists of 13 residues. CDR3 loop: CSASSGAKNTIYF. The CDR3 coding sequence is TGCAGTGCTAGTTCAGGGGCAAAGAACACCATATATTTT.

J is TRBJ1-3 and V is TRBV29-1; no clear D. Germline lookup yields CDR1 SQVTM and CDR2 ANQGSEA. The CDR3 spans 13 residues. The V end was cut by 8 bases, the J end by 0 bases, with 11 bases between. The CDR3 coding sequence is TGCAGCTTTACAGAAGTCTCTGGAAACACCATATATTTT. It is translated as CSFTEVSGNTIYF.

The rearrangement joins TRBV28 to TRBJ1-2, with 9 nucleotides matching TRBD1. The CDR3 is 12 residues long. Per the germline V gene, CDR1 is MDHEN and CDR2 is SYDVKM. V shed 6 bases and J 7 bases; nucleotides not matched to a gene: 3. The CDR3, as DNA: TGTGCCAGCAGGGGGACAGGGCCTGGCTACACCTTC. This translates into CASRGTGPGYTF.

The DNA of the CDR3 is TGCAGCGTTGAAAACTTGCTGTCTGAGCAGTACTTC. Protein product: CSVENLLSEQYF. V is TRBV29-1 and J is TRBJ2-7; D not resolved. V was pared by 2 bases and J by 7 bases, with 12 bases between. In germline, CDR1 is SQVTM, CDR2 ANQGSEA. The length of the CDR3 is 12 residues.

V is TRBV25-1 and J is TRBJ1-6; TRBD1 aligns across 7 bases. The CDR3 sequence is 18 residues long. The junction had 12 bases not matched to a gene; V was cut back by 6 bases and J by 1 base. Per germline, CDR1 MGHDK and CDR2 SYGVNS. The DNA of the CDR3 is TGTGCCAGCAGCAGATGGACAGGCCAGGGGTCCTATAATTCACCCCTCCACTTT. It specifies CASSRWTGQGSYNSPLHF. Together with reference TRBV25-1 and TRBJ1-6, the CDR3 gives the full variable domain: EADIYQTPRYLVIGTGKKITLECSQTMGHDKMYWYQQDPGMELHLIHYSYGVNSTEKGDLSSESTVSRIRTEHFPLTLESARPSHTSQYLCASSRWTGQGSYNSPLHFGNGTRLTVT.

V and J are TRBV4-3 and TRBJ2-2; D uncertain. V was clipped by 1 base and J by 4 bases, with 10 bases between them. The CDR3 is 15 residues long. The V gene's germline CDR1 is LGHNA and CDR2 YSLEER. Here the CDR3 reads CASSQAGLGTGELFF. As DNA, the CDR3 is TGCGCCAGCAGCCAAGCTGGGCTGGGCACCGGGGAGCTGTTTTTT.

The chain joins TRBV7-9 to TRBJ1-1, with 8 bases aligning to TRBD1. This CDR3 has 14 residues. The J segment lost 6 bases and the V segment lost 2 bases, leaving 5 bases of the junction unmatched. Germline V CDR1 and CDR2: SEHNR, FQNEAQ (reference sequence). In DNA, the CDR3 is TGTGCCAGCAGCTTAAGACAGGGGACCGCTGAAGCTTTCTTT. Translated, it gives CASSLRQGTAEAFF.

This clone occurred once. The V and J genes are TRBV18 and TRBJ1-5; unclear D gene. The germline V gene encodes CDR1 KGHSH and CDR2 LQKENI. The CDR3 runs to 13 residues. The V end was cut by 2 bases, the J end by 5 bases, with 7 bases between. In DNA, the CDR3 is TGTGCCAGCTCACCAGCGGGTTATCAGCCCCAGCATTTT. It specifies CASSPAGYQPQHF.

V and J are TRBV20-1 and TRBJ1-2; 8 nucleotides line up with TRBD1. Germline CDR1 and CDR2: DFQATT and SNEGSKA (reference sequence). The CDR3 runs to 13 residues. V gave up 3 bases and J gave up 4 bases; unmatched junction bases: 4. Written as DNA, the CDR3 is TGCAGTGCTAGTCAGGGGGCCGGCTATGGCTACACCTTC. Translation gives CSASQGAGYGYTF.

The V gene is TRBV5-1, the J gene TRBJ2-1, with D uncertain. V was shortened by 4 bases and J by 0 bases, with 11 bases between the two germline ends. Germline assignment: CDR1 SGHRS and CDR2 YFSETQ. The CDR3 is 15 amino acids. The CDR3 DNA reads TGCGCCAGCAGCCCCCGTCAGTCCTCCTACAATGAGCAGTTCTTC. Its translation is CASSPRQSSYNEQFF.